One sample yielded the 26 T cell receptor beta chains listed below, sequenced in a study of cytomegalovirus exposure and HLA in healthy donors. Method: immunoSEQ multiplex PCR; TCRdb's copy keeps in-frame clones and lacks some. The sample holds 140,000 or so clones, approximately 93% seen once. Sequencing was carried out using PBMCs. These receptors all stem from a man aged 18 to 30 in good health and CMV-seronegative.

The J gene is TRBJ2-3, the V gene TRBV11-3; possible D gene TRBD2, 6 bases. Trimming took off 5 bases at V and 0 bases at J, with 18 bases between the two ends. Looked up from germline, CDR1 is SGHNT and CDR2 is YENEEA. There are 17 residues in the CDR3. CDR3 amino acids: CASSPAEGLPSTDTQYF. CDR3 nucleotides: TGTGCCAGCAGCCCTGCGGAGGGGCTTCCTAGCACAGATACGCAGTATTTT.

A single count supports this clone. The chain couples TRBV2 to TRBJ2-5; 13 nucleotides agree with TRBD2. V shed 5 bases and J 1 base; nucleotides not matched to a gene: 4. The V gene's germline CDR1 is SNHLY and CDR2 FYNNEI. This CDR3 contains 16 residues. The CDR3 here is CASSIRTSGGQETQYF. In DNA form, the CDR3 reads TGTGCCAGCAGTATAAGGACTAGCGGGGGCCAAGAGACCCAGTACTTC.

The sample holds a few counts of this clone. V and J are TRBV5-1 and TRBJ2-2, with D unresolved. Trimming took off 0 bases at V and 8 bases at J, with 5 bases between the two ends. Germline V CDR1 and CDR2: SGHRS, YFSETQ. The CDR3 is 12 amino acids. The CDR3 DNA reads as TGCGCCAGCAGCTTGGGTCCTGGGGAGCTGTTTTTT. Amino acid sequence: CASSLGPGELFF.

The count of this clone is one. The chain recombines TRBV19 with TRBJ1-1, with 9 bases that match TRBD1. The CDR3 is 17 residues long. Unmatched junction bases numbered 13, after V lost 5 bases and J lost 3 bases. CDR1 is LNHDA, CDR2 SQIVND, per germline (reference sequence). CDR3 in DNA: TGTGCCAGTAGTGGTGAGGGGGACAGGGTATTGCACACTGAAGCTTTCTTT. This codes for CASSGEGDRVLHTEAFF.

V and J are TRBV9 and TRBJ2-6; D is undetermined. The CDR3 consists of 15 residues. The V end was cut by 6 bases, the J end by 0 bases, with 10 bases between. Germline CDR1 SGDLS, CDR2 YYNGEE. Here the CDR3 reads CASTPVGSGANVLTF. For the CDR3, the DNA is TGTGCCAGCACCCCAGTTGGCTCTGGGGCCAACGTCCTGACTTTC.

The chain links TRBV6-5 to TRBJ2-5; perhaps TRBD1 as D (5 bases). This CDR3 is built from 13 residues. In germline, CDR1 is MNHEY, CDR2 SVGAGI. Trimming removed 2 bases at V and 5 bases at J, with 9 bases between. The CDR3 DNA reads TGTGCCAGCAGTTACCAGGGTCGGGAGACCCAGTACTTC. Translation gives CASSYQGRETQYF.

In its sample, this clone was seen once. The J gene is TRBJ2-1, the V gene TRBV9; perhaps TRBD2 as D (5 bases). This CDR3 region has 17 residues. V was cut by 3 bases and J by 4 bases, with 20 bases left in between. The germline gives CDR1 SGDLS, CDR2 YYNGEE. CDR3 protein: CASSATWTARTYNEQFF. DNA for the CDR3: TGTGCCAGCAGCGCCACTTGGACTGCAAGAACTTACAATGAGCAGTTCTTC.

V usage is TRBV11-3 and J usage is TRBJ1-4; D perhaps matches TRBD1 (5 bases). The CDR3 runs to 15 residues. The V end was cut by 8 bases, the J end by 3 bases, with 16 bases between. The germline gives CDR1 SGHNT, CDR2 YENEEA. DNA for the CDR3: TGTGCCAGCGCTTTCGGGGGTTCGGCTAATGAAAAACTGTTTTTT. Residues: CASAFGGSANEKLFF.

This clone has a handful of counts. The rearrangement links TRBV11-2 to TRBJ1-5, with 8 bases aligning to TRBD1. This CDR3 comprises 13 residues. V gave up 5 bases and J gave up 7 bases; unmatched junction bases: 4. Germline CDR1 reads SGHAT; CDR2 reads FQNNGV. In nucleotides, the CDR3 is TGTGCCAGCAGCCGACAGGGGAGACAGCCCCAGCATTTT. It translates to CASSRQGRQPQHF. Together with reference TRBV11-2 and TRBJ1-5, the CDR3 gives the full variable domain: EAGVAQSPRYKIIEKRQSVAFWCNPISGHATLYWYQQILGQGPKLLIQFQNNGVVDDSQLPKDRFSAERLKGVDSTLKIQPAKLEDSAVYLCASSRQGRQPQHFGDGTRLSIL.

This chain joins TRBV5-1 and TRBJ1-5; D perhaps matches TRBD1 (6 bases). Trimming removed 4 bases from V and 3 bases from J, with 11 bases in between. Looked up from germline, CDR1 is SGHRS and CDR2 is YFSETQ. The CDR3 runs 14 residues. The CDR3 DNA reads TGCGCCAGCAGCCCTGGACAGAACAATCAGCCCCAGCATTTT. Translating gives CASSPGQNNQPQHF.

The V call is TRBV6-1, the J call TRBJ1-2; no definite D call. The germline V gene has CDR1 MNHNS and CDR2 SASEGT. The V and J ends lost 6 bases and 5 bases respectively, with 13 bases between them. This CDR3 contains 13 residues. The CDR3 region is CASSLLITYGYTF. CDR3 nucleotides: TGTGCCAGCAGCTTACTAATAACGTATGGCTACACCTTC.

The chain links TRBV6-5 to TRBJ2-5; D remains unclear. Trimming cost V 2 bases and J 5 bases, with 12 bases left between them. Germline V gives CDR1 MNHEY, CDR2 SVGAGI. This CDR3 comprises 14 residues. This CDR3 is CASSYPTRWETQYF. The CDR3 coding sequence is TGTGCCAGCAGTTACCCCACGAGGTGGGAGACCCAGTACTTC.

This clone was seen a single time. This chain links TRBV19 with TRBJ2-7, with D possibly matching TRBD2 (5 bases). The V end lost 1 base, the J end lost 1 base, and 8 bases lay between the germline ends. The germline CDR1 and CDR2 sequences are LNHDA and SQIVND (reference sequence). The CDR3 spans 14 residues. The CDR3 protein is CASSIAEGSYEQYF. DNA for the CDR3: TGTGCCAGTAGTATAGCCGAGGGTTCCTACGAGCAGTACTTC.

The genes are TRBV5-4 and TRBJ1-1; 7 bases map to TRBD1. The ends lost 3 bases at V and 6 bases at J; junction bases unmatched: 5. CDR3 length: 13 amino acids. Per germline, CDR1 SGHNT and CDR2 YYREEE (reference sequence). CDR3 sequence (DNA): TGTGCCAGCAGCTCCCCGGGACAGTCTGAAGCTTTCTTT. Amino acids: CASSSPGQSEAFF.

The V and J genes are TRBV30 and TRBJ1-1; D not certain. Germline V gene data show CDR1 as GTSNPN and CDR2 as SVGIG (reference sequence). V lost 3 bases and J lost 6, with 17 bases in between. This CDR3 has 14 residues. Here the CDR3 DNA reads TGTGCCTGGAGAGGAATCAGGTACCCCCCTGAAGCTTTCTTT. Protein product: CAWRGIRYPPEAFF.

The V gene is TRBV30, the J gene TRBJ2-2; 9 bases map to TRBD2. Germline trimming cut 1 base from V and 3 bases from J; bases unmatched to any gene: 6. CDR3 size: 16 residues. Germline values: CDR1 GTSNPN, CDR2 SVGIG (reference sequence). DNA for the CDR3: TGTGCCTGGAGTGCAGGGACTAGCCTCGACACCGGGGAGCTGTTTTTT. Its protein is CAWSAGTSLDTGELFF. The entire variable domain, with the rest obtained from reference TRBV30 and TRBJ2-2, is as follows: SQTIHQWPATLVQPVGSPLSLECTVEGTSNPNLYWYRQAAGRGLQLLFYSVGIGQISSEVPQNLSASRPQDRQFILSSKKLLLSDSGFYLCAWSAGTSLDTGELFFGEGSRLTVL.

This chain connects TRBV5-8 to TRBJ1-5, with 11 bases fitting TRBD1. V gave up 10 bases and J gave up 6 bases; unmatched junction bases: 6. CDR3 length: 13 amino acids. CDR1 and CDR2 from the germline V gene are SGHTS and YDEGEE. The CDR3 spells CASWTGGSQPQHF. The CDR3 DNA follows: TGTGCCTCATGGACAGGGGGCTCTCAGCCCCAGCATTTT.

The chain is built from TRBV9 and TRBJ1-1, with TRBD1 as a possible D gene (6 bases). Between the trimmed V and J ends, which lost 0 bases and 5 bases, there was a span of 11 bases. This CDR3 comprises 14 residues. Germline CDR1 and CDR2: SGDLS and YYNGEE. The DNA for the CDR3 is TGTGCCAGCAGCGTAGGCAGGGGTGGGACTGAAGCTTTCTTT. This encodes CASSVGRGGTEAFF.

The sample holds one count of this clone. The J gene is TRBJ2-5, the V gene TRBV5-6, with 9 bases aligning to TRBD2. Germline CDR1 and CDR2: SGHDT and YYEEEE. The ends lost 2 bases at V and 5 bases at J; junction bases unmatched: 16. The CDR3 has 18 amino acids. CDR3 in amino acids: CASSFGGSSGRPTETQYF. Written as DNA, the CDR3 is TGTGCCAGCAGCTTCGGTGGGAGTAGCGGGAGACCCACGGAGACCCAGTACTTC.

This rearrangement joins TRBV7-2 to TRBJ1-5; D gene ambiguous. Germline V gene data show CDR1 as SGHTA and CDR2 as FQGNSA. This CDR3 comprises 14 residues. Trimming pared 3 bases from V and 10 bases from J, leaving 16 bases between. The CDR3 DNA is TGTGCCAGCAGCTTCCTCGAGCGGACCGCACCCCAGCATTTT. This encodes CASSFLERTAPQHF.

The V gene is TRBV4-3, the J gene TRBJ1-3; D uncertain. This CDR3 has 13 residues. The germline V gene encodes CDR1 LGHNA and CDR2 YSLEER. The V and J ends lost 0 bases and 2 bases respectively, with 2 bases between them. The CDR3 coding sequence is TGCGCCAGCAGCCAAGACGCTGGAAACACCATATATTTT. Its protein is CASSQDAGNTIYF.

The chain carries TRBV18 and TRBJ1-1; 9 nucleotides match TRBD1. This CDR3 has 15 amino acids. Trimming removed 4 bases from V and 1 base from J; junction bases left unmatched: 4. The germline V gene encodes CDR1 KGHSH and CDR2 LQKENI. The CDR3 is CASSQTGGKNTEAFF. CDR3 nucleotides: TGTGCCAGCTCACAGACAGGGGGAAAGAACACTGAAGCTTTCTTT.

This chain links TRBV27 with TRBJ2-7; 7 bases match TRBD1. CDR1 and CDR2 from the germline V gene are MNHEY and SMNVEV (reference sequence). This CDR3 is 15 amino acids long. The J segment lost 4 bases and the V segment lost 5 bases, leaving 11 bases of the junction unmatched. The CDR3 DNA reads as TGTGCCAGCAGTATCAAGGGGGCGCCTTTTTACGAGCAGTACGTC. Protein sequence: CASSIKGAPFYEQYV.

The chain uses TRBV28 and TRBJ1-2; no firm D call. Germline V gene sequence: CDR1 MDHEN, CDR2 SYDVKM. V was shortened by 3 bases and J by 4 bases, with 9 bases between the two germline ends. The CDR3 is 13 amino acids. CDR3 sequence: CASSFSPFYGYTF. The CDR3 region has the DNA TGTGCCAGCAGTTTTTCTCCGTTCTATGGCTACACCTTC.

This rearrangement joins TRBV19 to TRBJ2-1; maybe TRBD2 (5 bases). The CDR3 sequence is 13 residues long. The V and J ends lost 3 bases and 6 bases respectively, with 9 bases between them. CDR1 and CDR2 from the germline V gene are LNHDA and SQIVND (reference sequence). The CDR3 DNA reads TGTGCCAGTAGTATCAATGCGGGCAATGAGCAGTTCTTC. It codes for CASSINAGNEQFF.

The V gene is TRBV19, the J gene TRBJ1-5; D gene unclear. The germline V gene encodes CDR1 LNHDA and CDR2 SQIVND (reference sequence). The CDR3 is made up of 15 amino acids. V was pared by 5 bases and J by 1 base, with 12 bases between. The CDR3 protein is CASSLPVPSNQPQHF. DNA of the CDR3: TGTGCCAGTAGTCTCCCAGTTCCCAGCAATCAGCCCCAGCATTTT.